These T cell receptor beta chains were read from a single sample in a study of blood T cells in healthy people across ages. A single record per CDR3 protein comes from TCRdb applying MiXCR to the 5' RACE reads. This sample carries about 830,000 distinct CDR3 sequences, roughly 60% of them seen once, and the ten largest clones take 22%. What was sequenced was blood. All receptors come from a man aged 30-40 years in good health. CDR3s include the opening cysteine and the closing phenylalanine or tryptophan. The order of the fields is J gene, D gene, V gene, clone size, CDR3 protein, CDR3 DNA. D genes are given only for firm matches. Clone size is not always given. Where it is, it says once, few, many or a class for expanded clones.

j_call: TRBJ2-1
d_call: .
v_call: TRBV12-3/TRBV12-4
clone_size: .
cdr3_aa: CASSFLTPETQFF
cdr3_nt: TGTGCCAGCAGTTTTTTGACACCAGAGACCCAGTTCTTC

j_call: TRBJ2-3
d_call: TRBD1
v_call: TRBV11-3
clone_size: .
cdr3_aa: CASRKEGQGKGTDTQYF
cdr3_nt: TGTGCCAGCAGAAAGGAAGGACAGGGTAAAGGTACAGATACGCAGTATTTT

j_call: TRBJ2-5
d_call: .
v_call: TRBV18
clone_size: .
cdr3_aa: CASSPPPGRFEETQYF
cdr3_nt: TGTGCCAGCTCACCACCGCCAGGAAGATTTGAGGAGACCCAGTACTTC

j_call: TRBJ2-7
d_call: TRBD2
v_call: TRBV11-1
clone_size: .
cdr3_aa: CASSLVERESSYEQYF
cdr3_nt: TGTGCCAGCAGCTTAGTTGAGCGGGAGAGCTCCTACGAGCAGTACTTC

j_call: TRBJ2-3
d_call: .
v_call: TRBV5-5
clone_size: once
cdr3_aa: CASRPWFSTDTQYF
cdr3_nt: TGTGCCAGCAGACCTTGGTTTAGCACAGATACGCAGTATTTT

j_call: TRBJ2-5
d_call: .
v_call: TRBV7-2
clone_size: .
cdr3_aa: CASSLAPNTWATGEQYF
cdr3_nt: TGTGCCAGCAGCTTAGCGCCCAACACTTGGGCCACCGGTGAGCAGTACTTC

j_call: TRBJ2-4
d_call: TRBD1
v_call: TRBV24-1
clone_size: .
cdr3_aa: CAALTGESAKNIQYF
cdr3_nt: TGTGCCGCCTTAACAGGGGAATCAGCCAAAAACATTCAGTACTTC

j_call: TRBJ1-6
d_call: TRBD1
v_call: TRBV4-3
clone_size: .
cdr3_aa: CASSRDRGFNSPLHF
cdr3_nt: TGCGCCAGCAGCCGAGACAGGGGATTTAATTCACCCCTCCACTTT

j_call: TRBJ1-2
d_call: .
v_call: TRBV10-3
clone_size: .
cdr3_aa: CAIKFNGITGYTF
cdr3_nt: TGTGCCATCAAATTCAACGGGATAACGGGCTACACCTTC

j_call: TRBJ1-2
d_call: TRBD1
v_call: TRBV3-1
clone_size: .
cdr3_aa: CATTPGQGVYGYTF
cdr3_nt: TGTGCCACGACGCCCGGGCAGGGGGTCTATGGCTACACCTTC

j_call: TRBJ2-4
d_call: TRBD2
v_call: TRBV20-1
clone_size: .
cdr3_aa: CSAPTSGENIQYF
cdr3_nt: TGCAGTGCACCCACTAGCGGGGAAAACATTCAGTACTTC

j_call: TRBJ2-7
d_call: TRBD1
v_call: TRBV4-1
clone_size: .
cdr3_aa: CASSQLPGQGYEQYF
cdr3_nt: TGCGCCAGCAGCCAGCTACCGGGACAGGGCTACGAGCAGTACTTC

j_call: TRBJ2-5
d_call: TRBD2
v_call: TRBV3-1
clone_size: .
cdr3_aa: CASSQRTSGGQETQYF
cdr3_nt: TGCGCCAGCAGCCAGAGAACTAGCGGGGGACAAGAGACCCAGTACTTC

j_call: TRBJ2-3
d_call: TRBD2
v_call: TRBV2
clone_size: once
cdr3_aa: CASSPYSGGYTDTQYF
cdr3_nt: TGTGCCAGCAGTCCATATAGCGGGGGTTACACAGATACGCAGTATTTT

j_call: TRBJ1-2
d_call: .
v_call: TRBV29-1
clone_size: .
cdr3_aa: CSAYVAGYTF
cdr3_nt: TGCAGCGCCTACGTCGCTGGCTACACCTTC

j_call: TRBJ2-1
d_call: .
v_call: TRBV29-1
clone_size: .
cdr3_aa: CSVEVRADYNEQFF
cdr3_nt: TGCAGCGTTGAAGTTCGGGCTGACTACAATGAGCAGTTCTTC

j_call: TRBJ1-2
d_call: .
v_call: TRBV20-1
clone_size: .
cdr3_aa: CSASKWGSSGYTF
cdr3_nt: TGCAGTGCTAGTAAGTGGGGTAGTAGTGGCTACACCTTC

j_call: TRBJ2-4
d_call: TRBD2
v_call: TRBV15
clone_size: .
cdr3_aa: CATSLPGGVKNIQYF
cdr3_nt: TGTGCCACCAGCCTCCCTGGGGGGGTCAAAAACATTCAGTACTTC

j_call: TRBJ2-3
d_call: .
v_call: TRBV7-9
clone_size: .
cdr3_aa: CASSQQTTNTQYF
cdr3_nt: TGTGCCAGCAGCCAACAGACCACGAATACGCAGTATTTT

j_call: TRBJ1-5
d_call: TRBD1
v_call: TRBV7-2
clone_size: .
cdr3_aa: CASSLVGQGNQPQHF
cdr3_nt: TGTGCCAGCAGCTTAGTGGGACAGGGCAATCAGCCCCAGCATTTT

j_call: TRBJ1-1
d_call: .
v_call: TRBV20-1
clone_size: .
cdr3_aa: CSAPGGRYTEAFF
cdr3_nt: TGCAGTGCCCCGGGGGGGCGTTACACTGAAGCTTTCTTT

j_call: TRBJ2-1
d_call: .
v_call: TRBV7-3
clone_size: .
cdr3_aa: CASSSRIGGYNEQFF
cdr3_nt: TGTGCCAGCAGCTCCCGGATAGGGGGGTACAATGAGCAGTTCTTC

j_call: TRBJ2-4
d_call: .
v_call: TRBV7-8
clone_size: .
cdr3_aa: CASSHLGSENIQYF
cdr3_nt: TGTGCCAGCAGCCACCTGGGAAGTGAAAACATTCAGTACTTC

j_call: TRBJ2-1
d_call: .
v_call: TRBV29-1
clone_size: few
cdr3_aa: CSVDMSGYNEQFF
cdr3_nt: TGCAGCGTTGATATGTCCGGGTACAATGAGCAGTTCTTC

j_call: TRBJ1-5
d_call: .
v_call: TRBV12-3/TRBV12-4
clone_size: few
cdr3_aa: CASSDRVQPQHF
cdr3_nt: TGTGCCAGCAGTGACCGAGTTCAGCCCCAGCATTTT

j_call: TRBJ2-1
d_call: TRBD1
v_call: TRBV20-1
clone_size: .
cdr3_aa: CSAREGQVLSYNEQFF
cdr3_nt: TGCAGTGCTAGAGAGGGACAGGTCCTCTCCTACAATGAGCAGTTCTTC

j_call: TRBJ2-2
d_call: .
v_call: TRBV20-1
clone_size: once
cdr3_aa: CSAAGYTGELFF
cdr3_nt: TGCAGTGCGGCGGGATACACCGGGGAGCTGTTTTTT

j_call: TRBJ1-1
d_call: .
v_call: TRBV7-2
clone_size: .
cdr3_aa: CASSDYGDSEAFF
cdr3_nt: TGTGCCAGCAGCGACTATGGGGATTCGGAAGCTTTCTTT

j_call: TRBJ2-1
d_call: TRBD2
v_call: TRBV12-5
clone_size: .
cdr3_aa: CASGLIHSVDLLAGVHNEQFF
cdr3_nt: TGTGCTAGTGGTTTGATTCACTCGGTGGACTTGCTAGCGGGGGTTCACAATGAGCAGTTCTTC

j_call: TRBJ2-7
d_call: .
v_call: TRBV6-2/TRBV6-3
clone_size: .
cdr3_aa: CASNDREREQYF
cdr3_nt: TGTGCCAGCAACGATCGGGAGCGCGAGCAGTACTTC

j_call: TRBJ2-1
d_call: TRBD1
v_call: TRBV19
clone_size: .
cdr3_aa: CASSAQGDRVYNEQFF
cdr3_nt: TGTGCCAGTAGTGCACAAGGGGACAGGGTTTACAATGAGCAGTTCTTC

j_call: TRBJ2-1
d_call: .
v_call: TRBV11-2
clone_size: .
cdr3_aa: CASNLQTGYNEQFF
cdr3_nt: TGTGCCAGCAACCTACAAACCGGGTACAATGAGCAGTTCTTC

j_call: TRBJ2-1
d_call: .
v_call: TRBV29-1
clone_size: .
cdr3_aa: CSVEEVSNEQFF
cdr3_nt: TGCAGCGTTGAAGAAGTAAGCAATGAGCAGTTCTTC